This TCR beta chain was captured by sequencing in a study of radiation and T cells in renal cell carcinoma. Study-wide results and caveats: Top tumor clonotypes rose in blood 2 weeks post-radiation, then contracted.

V was clipped by 1 base and J by 0 bases, with 13 bases between them. This CDR3 comprises 16 residues. Per the germline V gene, CDR1 is SGHTS and CDR2 is YDEGEE. On this clone: The antigen is unknown.

Specified time point: blood 4 weeks post-SBRT, at nephrectomy. Treatment here: 15 Gy SBRT to primary tumor, nephrectomy 4 weeks later. Nephrectomy followed 15 Gy stereotactic body radiation by 4 weeks. Blood was sampled at baseline, 2 weeks and 4 weeks after SBRT. This renal cell carcinoma was of the clear cell type. This table comes from immunoSEQ multiplex PCR, and its TCRdb copy is limited to in-frame clones, with some not included. The repertoire holds about 76,000 clones, with roughly 87% as singletons. The chain links TRBV5-8 to TRBJ1-2, with D possibly matching TRBD1 (6 bases). The specimen comprised blood, sampled from a patient whose treatment included radiotherapy and nephrectomy. This clonotype originated in a woman aged 65 to 85 with renal cell carcinoma. The CDR3 loop is CASSLSGQRPNYGYTF. For the CDR3, the DNA is TGTGCCAGCAGCTTGAGTGGACAGCGCCCTAACTATGGCTACACCTTC.